This T cell receptor beta chain was recovered during a study of blood T cells in healthy people across ages. Study-level background: In model experiments, template switching was able to capture about one barcoded beta molecule for every two T cells that were present.

The CDR3 has 14 amino acids. V was clipped by 4 bases and J by 3 bases; unmatched bases: 4. Germline lookup yields CDR1 SGHDT and CDR2 YYEEEE. This clonotype was recorded a few times. Its specificity is unknown. Whole-study findings and limits: There were more naive CD4+ cells and higher diversity in long-lived donors than in aged donors.

Sample-barcoded 5' priming and a J-beta primer mix drove a second PCR of roughly 7 to 11 cycles. A template-switch adaptor with 12 random nucleotides tagged each cDNA molecule. MiXCR was run by TCRdb on the 5' RACE reads, yielding one entry per CDR3 protein. The sample records 1.5 million to 2 million distinct CDR3 sequences, roughly 27% being singletons. What was sequenced was blood. The V call is TRBV5-6, the J call TRBJ2-1; TRBD2 matches 7 bases. The clonotype originates from a woman aged 25 to 45 in good health. The CDR3 sequence is CASSTGTIYNEQFF. The CDR3 DNA reads as TGTGCCAGCAGCACCGGGACTATCTACAATGAGCAGTTCTTC.